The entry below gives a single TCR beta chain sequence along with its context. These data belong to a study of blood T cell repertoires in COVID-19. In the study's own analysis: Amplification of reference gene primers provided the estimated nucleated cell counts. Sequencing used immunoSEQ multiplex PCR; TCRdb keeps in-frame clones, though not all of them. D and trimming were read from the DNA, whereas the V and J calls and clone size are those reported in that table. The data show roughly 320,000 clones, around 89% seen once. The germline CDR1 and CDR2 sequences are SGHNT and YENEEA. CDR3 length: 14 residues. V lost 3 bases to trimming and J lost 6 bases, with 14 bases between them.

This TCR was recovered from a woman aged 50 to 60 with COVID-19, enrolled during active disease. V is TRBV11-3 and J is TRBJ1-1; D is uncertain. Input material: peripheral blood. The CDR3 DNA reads TGTGCCAGCAGCTTTTTGTCAGGCAACCCTGAAGCTTTCTTT. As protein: CASSFLSGNPEAFF.